This T cell receptor (beta chain) was captured in a study of blood T cell repertoires in COVID-19. Overall study context: Donors in the United States, Italy and Spain gave samples during acute or convalescent COVID-19. In each case, the material was cDNA or gDNA derived from T cells, B-cell-depleted T cells, or PBMCs.

The CDR3 is made up of 15 amino acids. The germline CDR1 and CDR2 sequences are SEHNR and FQNEAQ (reference sequence). V shed 5 bases and J shed 1 base, with 14 bases lying between them. Profiled with immunoSEQ multiplex PCR; TCRdb holds only in-frame clones, not every one. Seen here are roughly 700,000 clones, 80% to 90% observed once, and the top ten hold about 0.24%. The clonotype originates from a woman younger than 30 with acute or convalescent COVID-19. The material sequenced was peripheral blood. This chain connects TRBV7-9 to TRBJ1-1; D perhaps matches TRBD1 (6 bases). This CDR3 reads CASSRVNRENTEAFF. The CDR3 DNA reads TGTGCCAGCAGCCGGGTAAACAGGGAGAACACTGAAGCTTTCTTT. The complete variable domain, with remaining parts taken from reference TRBV7-9 and TRBJ1-1, reads DTGVSQNPRHKITKRGQNVTFRCDPISEHNRLYWYRQTLGQGPEFLTYFQNEAQLEKSRLLSDRFSAERPKGSFSTLEIQRTEQGDSAMYLCASSRVNRENTEAFFGQGTRLTVV.